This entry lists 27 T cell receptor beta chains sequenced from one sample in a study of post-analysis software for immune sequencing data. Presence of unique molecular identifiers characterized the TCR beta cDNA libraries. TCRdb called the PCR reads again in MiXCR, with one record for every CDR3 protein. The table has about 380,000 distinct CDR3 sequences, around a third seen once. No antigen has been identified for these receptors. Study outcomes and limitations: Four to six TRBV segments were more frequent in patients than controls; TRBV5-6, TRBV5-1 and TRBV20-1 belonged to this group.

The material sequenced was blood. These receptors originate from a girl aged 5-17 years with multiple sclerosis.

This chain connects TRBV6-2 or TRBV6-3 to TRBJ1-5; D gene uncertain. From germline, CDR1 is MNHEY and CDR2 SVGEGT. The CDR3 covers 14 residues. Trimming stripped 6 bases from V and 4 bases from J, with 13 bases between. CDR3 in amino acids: CASRAGILNQPQHF. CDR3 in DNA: TGTGCCAGCAGAGCTGGGATCTTAAATCAGCCCCAGCATTTT.

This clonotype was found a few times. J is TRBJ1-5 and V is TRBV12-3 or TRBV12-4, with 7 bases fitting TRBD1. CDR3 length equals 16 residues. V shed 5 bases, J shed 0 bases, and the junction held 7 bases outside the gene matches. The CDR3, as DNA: TGTGCCAGCAGTCGGGGAGGGGGCAATAGCAATCAGCCCCAGCATTTT. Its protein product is CASSRGGGNSNQPQHF.

The CDR3 DNA reads TGCAGTGTTAAGGACAGGGAGGGGACCGGGGAGCTGTTTTTT. Translating gives CSVKDREGTGELFF. The chain recombines TRBV20-1 with TRBJ2-2, with D maybe TRBD1 (8 bases). This CDR3 contains 14 residues. The V gene's germline CDR1 is DFQATT and CDR2 SNEGSKA (reference sequence). Trimming left V 7 bases short and J 5 bases short, with 17 bases between.

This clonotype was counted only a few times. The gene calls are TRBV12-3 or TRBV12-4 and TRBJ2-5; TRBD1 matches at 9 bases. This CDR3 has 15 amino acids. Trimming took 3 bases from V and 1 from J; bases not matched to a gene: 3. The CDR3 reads CASSFGQGIQETQYF. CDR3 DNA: TGTGCCAGCAGTTTCGGACAGGGGATCCAAGAGACCCAGTACTTC.

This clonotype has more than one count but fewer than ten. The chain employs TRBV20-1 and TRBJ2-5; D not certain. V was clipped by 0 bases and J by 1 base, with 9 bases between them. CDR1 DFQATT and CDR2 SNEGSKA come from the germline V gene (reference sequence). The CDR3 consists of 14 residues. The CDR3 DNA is TGCAGTGCTAGAGACGGCAGAATCCAAGAGACCCAGTACTTC. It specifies CSARDGRIQETQYF.

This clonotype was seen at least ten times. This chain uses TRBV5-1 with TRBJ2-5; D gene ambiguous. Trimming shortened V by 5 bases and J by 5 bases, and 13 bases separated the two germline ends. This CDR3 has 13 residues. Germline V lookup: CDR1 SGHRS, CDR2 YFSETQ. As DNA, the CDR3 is TGCGCCAGCAGGATTCAGTGGCGGGAGACCCAGTACTTC. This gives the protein CASRIQWRETQYF.

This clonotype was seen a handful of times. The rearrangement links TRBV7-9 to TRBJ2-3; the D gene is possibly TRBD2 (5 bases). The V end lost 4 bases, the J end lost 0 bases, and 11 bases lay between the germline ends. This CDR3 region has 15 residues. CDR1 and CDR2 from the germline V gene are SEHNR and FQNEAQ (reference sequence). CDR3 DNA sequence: TGTGCCAGCAGCTCAACTAGAGACAGCACAGATACGCAGTATTTT. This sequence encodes CASSSTRDSTDTQYF.

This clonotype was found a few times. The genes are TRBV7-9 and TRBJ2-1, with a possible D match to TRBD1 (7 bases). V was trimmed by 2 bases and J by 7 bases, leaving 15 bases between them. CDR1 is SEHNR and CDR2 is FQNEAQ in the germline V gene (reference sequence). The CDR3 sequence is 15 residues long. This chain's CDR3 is CASSLPTTGRNEQFF. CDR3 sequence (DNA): TGTGCCAGCAGCTTACCCACGACAGGGAGGAATGAGCAGTTCTTC.

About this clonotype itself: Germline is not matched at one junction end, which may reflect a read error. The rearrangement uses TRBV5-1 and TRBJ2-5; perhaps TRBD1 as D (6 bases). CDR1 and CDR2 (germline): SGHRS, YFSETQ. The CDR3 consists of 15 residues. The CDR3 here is CASNPAGEEQVTQYF. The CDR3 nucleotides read TGCGCCAGCAATCCCGCAGGGGAAGAGCAAGTGACCCAGTACTTC. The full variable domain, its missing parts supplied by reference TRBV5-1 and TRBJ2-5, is KAGVTQTPRYLIKTRGQQVTLSCSPISGHRSVSWYQQTPGQGLQFLFEYFSETQRNKGNFPGRFSGRQFSNSRSEMNVSTLELGDSALYLCASNPAGEEQVTQYFGPGTRLLVL.

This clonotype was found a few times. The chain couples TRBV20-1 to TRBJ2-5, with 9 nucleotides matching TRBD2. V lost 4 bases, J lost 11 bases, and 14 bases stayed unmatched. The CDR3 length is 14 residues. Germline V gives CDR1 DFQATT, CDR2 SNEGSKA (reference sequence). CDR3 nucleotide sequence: TGCAGTGCTATGAGACCTAGCGGGGCTCGGGAGCAGTACTTC. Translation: CSAMRPSGAREQYF.

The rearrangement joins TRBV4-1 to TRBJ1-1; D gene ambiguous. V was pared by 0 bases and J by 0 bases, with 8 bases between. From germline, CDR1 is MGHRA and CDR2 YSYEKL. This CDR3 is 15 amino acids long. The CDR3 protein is CASSQDGAVNTEAFF. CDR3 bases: TGCGCCAGCAGCCAAGATGGCGCAGTGAACACTGAAGCTTTCTTT.

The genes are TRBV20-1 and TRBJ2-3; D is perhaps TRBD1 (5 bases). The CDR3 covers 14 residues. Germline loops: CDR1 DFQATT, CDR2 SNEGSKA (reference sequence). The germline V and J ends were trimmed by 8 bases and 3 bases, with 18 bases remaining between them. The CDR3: CSTDSGLQTDTQYF. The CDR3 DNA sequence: TGCAGTACCGACTCAGGGCTACAAACAGATACGCAGTATTTT.

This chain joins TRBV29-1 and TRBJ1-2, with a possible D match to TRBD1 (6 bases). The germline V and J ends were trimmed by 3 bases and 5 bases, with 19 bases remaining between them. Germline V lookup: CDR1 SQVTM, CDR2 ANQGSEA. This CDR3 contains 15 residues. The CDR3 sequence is CSVDGVGAGEYGYTF. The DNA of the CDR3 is TGCAGCGTTGATGGGGTTGGTGCAGGGGAGTATGGCTACACCTTC.

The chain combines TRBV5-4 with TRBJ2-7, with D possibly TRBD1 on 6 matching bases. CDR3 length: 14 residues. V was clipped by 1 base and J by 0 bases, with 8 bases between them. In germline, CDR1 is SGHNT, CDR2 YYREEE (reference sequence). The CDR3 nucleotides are TGTGCCAGCAGCTTGTGGGACAACTCCTACGAGCAGTACTTC. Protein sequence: CASSLWDNSYEQYF.

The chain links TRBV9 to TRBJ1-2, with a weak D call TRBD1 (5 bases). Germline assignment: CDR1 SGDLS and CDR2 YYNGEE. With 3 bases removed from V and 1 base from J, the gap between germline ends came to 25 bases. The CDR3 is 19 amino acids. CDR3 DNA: TGTGCCAGCAGCGGTGAGGAATTGGGGACGTTAGATTTTAACTATGGCTACACCTTC. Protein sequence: CASSGEELGTLDFNYGYTF.

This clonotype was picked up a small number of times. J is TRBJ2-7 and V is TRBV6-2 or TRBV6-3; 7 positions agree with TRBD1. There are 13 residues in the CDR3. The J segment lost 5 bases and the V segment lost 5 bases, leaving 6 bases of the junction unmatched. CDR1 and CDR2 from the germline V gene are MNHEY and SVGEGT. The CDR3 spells CASSQDRLNEQYF. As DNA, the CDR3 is TGTGCCAGCAGTCAGGACAGGCTCAACGAGCAGTACTTC.

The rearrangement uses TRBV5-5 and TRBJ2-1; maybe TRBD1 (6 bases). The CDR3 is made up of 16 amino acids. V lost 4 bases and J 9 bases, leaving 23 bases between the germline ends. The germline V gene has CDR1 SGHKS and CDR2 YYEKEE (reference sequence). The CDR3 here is CASSGLQGPRLTEQFF. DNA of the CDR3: TGTGCCAGCAGCGGTCTGCAGGGGCCGCGTCTCACTGAGCAGTTCTTC. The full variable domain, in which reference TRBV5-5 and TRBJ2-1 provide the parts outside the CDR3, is DAGVTQSPTHLIKTRGQQVTLRCSPISGHKSVSWYQQVLGQGPQFIFQYYEKEERGRGNFPDRFSARQFPNYSSELNVNALLLGDSALYLCASSGLQGPRLTEQFFGPGTRLTVL.

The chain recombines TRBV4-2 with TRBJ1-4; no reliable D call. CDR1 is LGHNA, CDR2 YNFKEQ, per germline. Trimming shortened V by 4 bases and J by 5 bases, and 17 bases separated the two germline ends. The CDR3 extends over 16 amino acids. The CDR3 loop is CASSRQTFSGNEKLFF. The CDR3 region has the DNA TGTGCCAGCAGCCGCCAAACATTTTCGGGGAATGAAAAACTGTTTTTT.

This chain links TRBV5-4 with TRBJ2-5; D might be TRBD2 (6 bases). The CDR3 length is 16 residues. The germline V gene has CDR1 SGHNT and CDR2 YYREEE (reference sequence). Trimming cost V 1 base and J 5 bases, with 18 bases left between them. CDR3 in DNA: TGTGCCAGCAGCTTGCGAGGGGACGGGGGAAAGGAGACCCAGTACTTC. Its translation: CASSLRGDGGKETQYF.

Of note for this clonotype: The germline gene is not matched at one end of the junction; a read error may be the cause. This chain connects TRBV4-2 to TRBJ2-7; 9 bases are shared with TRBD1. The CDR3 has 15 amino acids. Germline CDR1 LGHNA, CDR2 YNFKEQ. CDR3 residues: CDSTQTGQGVREQYF. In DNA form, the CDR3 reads TGTGACAGCACCCAAACGGGACAGGGTGTAAGGGAGCAGTACTTC.

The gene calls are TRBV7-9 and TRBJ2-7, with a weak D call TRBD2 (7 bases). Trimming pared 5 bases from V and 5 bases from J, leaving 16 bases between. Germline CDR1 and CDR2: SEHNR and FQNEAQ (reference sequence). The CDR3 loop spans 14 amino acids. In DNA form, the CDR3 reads TGTGCCAGCAGCCGGGGGGCGGGGACCAACGAGCAGTACTTC. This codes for CASSRGAGTNEQYF. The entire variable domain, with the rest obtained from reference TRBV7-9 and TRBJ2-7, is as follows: DTGVSQNPRHKITKRGQNVTFRCDPISEHNRLYWYRQTLGQGPEFLTYFQNEAQLEKSRLLSDRFSAERPKGSFSTLEIQRTEQGDSAMYLCASSRGAGTNEQYFGPGTRLTVT.

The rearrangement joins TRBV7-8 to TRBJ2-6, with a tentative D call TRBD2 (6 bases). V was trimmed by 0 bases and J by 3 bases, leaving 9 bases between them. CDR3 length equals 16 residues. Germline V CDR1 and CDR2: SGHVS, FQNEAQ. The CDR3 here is CASSLAGGGGANVLTF. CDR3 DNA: TGTGCCAGCAGCTTAGCGGGGGGTGGTGGGGCCAACGTCCTGACTTTC.

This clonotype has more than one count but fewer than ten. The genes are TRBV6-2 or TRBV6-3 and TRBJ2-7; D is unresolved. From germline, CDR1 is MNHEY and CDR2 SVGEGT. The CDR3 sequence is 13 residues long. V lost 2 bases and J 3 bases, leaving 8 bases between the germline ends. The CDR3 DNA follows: TGTGCCAGCAGTTACGTAGGGTTCTACGAGCAGTACTTC. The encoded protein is CASSYVGFYEQYF.

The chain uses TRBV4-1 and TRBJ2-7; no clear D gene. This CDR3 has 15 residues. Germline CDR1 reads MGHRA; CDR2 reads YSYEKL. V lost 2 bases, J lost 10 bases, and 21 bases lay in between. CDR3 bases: TGCGCCAGCAGCCAACCTTATGGCCCGTGGATAACCCAGTACTTC. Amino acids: CASSQPYGPWITQYF.

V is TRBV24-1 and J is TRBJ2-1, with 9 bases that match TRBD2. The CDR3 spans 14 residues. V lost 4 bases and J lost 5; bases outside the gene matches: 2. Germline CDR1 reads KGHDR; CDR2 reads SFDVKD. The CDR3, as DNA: TGTGCCACCAGTGACCCTAGCGGGAACAATGAGCAGTTCTTC. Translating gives CATSDPSGNNEQFF.

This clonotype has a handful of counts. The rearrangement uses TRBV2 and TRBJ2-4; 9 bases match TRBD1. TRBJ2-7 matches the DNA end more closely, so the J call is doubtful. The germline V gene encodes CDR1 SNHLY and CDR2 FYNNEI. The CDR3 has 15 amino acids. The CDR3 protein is CASSDIGQGSYEQYF. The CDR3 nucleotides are TGTGCCAGCAGTGATATTGGACAGGGGTCTTACGAGCAGTACTTC.

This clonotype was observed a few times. CDR3 nucleotide sequence: TGTGCCAGCAGTTACGGCGGCTCCTCCTACAATGAGCAGTTCTTC. Translated, it gives CASSYGGSSYNEQFF. The gene calls are TRBV6-5 and TRBJ2-1, with D unclear. Germline V CDR1 and CDR2: MNHEY, SVGAGI. CDR3 length: 15 amino acids. V lost 2 bases, J lost 0 bases, and 8 bases lay in between.